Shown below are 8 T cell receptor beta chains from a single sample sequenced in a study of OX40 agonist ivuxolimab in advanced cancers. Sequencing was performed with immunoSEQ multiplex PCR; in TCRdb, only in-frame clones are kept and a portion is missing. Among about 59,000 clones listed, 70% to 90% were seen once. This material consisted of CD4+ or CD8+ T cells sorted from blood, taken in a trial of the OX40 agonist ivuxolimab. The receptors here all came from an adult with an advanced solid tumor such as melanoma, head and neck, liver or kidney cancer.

For the CDR3, the DNA is TGTGCCAGCAGCGACTCCCCTCATAACAATGAGCAGTTCTTC. It translates to CASSDSPHNNEQFF. The V gene is TRBV7-3, the J gene TRBJ2-1, with unresolved D. Deletions cut 5 bases from V and 5 bases from J, with 13 bases between. Germline CDR1 and CDR2: SGHTA and FQGTGA. There are 14 residues in the CDR3.

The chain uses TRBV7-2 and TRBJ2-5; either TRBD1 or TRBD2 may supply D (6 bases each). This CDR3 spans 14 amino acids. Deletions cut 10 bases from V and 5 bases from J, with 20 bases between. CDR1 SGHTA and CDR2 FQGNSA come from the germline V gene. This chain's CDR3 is CATSRGRRTETQYF. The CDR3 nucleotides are TGTGCCACTTCAAGGGGGAGGAGGACGGAGACCCAGTACTTC.

The CDR3 nucleotides read TGTGCCAGCAGCTTAACGACAGGCTGGGAGACCCAGTACTTC. Its protein product is CASSLTTGWETQYF. The rearrangement links TRBV11-2 to TRBJ2-5; the D gene is possibly TRBD1 (6 bases). Trimming took 2 bases from V and 5 from J, leaving 12 bases between them. This CDR3 is built from 14 residues. Germline V gene data show CDR1 as SGHAT and CDR2 as FQNNGV.

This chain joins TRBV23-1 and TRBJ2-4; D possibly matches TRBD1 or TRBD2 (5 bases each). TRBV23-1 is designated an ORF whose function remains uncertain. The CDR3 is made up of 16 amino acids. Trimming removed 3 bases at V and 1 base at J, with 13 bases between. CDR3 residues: CASSQQQEGAKNIQYF. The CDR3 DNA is TGCGCCAGCAGTCAGCAACAAGAGGGGGCCAAAAACATTCAGTACTTC.

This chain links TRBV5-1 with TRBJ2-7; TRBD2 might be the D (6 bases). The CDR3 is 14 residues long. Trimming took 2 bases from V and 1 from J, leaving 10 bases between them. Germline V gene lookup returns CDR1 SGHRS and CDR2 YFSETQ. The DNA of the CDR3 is TGCGCCAGCAGCTTTTTAGCGGCTTCCTACGAGCAGTACTTC. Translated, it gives CASSFLAASYEQYF.

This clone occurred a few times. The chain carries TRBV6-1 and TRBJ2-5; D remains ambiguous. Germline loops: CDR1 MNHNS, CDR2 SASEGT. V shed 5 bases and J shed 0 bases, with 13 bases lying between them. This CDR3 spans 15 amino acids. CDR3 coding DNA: TGTGCCAGCAGTAAGGACGGACGGTACCAAGAGACCCAGTACTTC. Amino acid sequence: CASSKDGRYQETQYF.

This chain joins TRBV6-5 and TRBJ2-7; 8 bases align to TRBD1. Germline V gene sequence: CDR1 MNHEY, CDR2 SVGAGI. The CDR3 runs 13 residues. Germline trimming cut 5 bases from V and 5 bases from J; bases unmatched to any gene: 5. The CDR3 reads CASSKPGQDEQYF. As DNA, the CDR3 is TGTGCCAGCAGTAAGCCGGGACAGGACGAGCAGTACTTC.

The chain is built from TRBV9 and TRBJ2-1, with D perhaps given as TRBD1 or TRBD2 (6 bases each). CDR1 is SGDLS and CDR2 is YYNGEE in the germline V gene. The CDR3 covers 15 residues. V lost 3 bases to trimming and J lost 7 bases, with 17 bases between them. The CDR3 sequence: CASSEGGMFQNEQFF. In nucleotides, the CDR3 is TGTGCCAGCAGCGAGGGGGGAATGTTTCAGAATGAGCAGTTCTTC.